This passage covers 27 T cell receptor beta chains from one sample sequenced in a study of CD8+ T cells in alopecia areata. Sequencing relied on a cDNA template that was reverse transcribed from extracted RNA. Sequencing was performed with immunoSEQ multiplex PCR; in TCRdb, only in-frame clones are kept and a portion is missing. The table has about 210,000 clones, approximately 40% seen once; the top ten hold roughly 2.6%. Treatment defined: oral pan-JAK inhibitor, 5-10 mg twice daily. Source: CD4+ T cells sorted from blood, taken at roughly week 36, from a patient treated with tofacitinib. The receptor source for this set is a human donor with alopecia areata.

As regards this clone: Other DNA sequences from this sample encode an identical CDR3 as well. The chain uses TRBV15 and TRBJ2-5; D remains unclear. Trimming left V 0 bases short and J 1 base short, with 6 bases between. The germline V gene encodes CDR1 LNHNV and CDR2 YYDKDF (reference sequence). The CDR3 is 14 amino acids. The CDR3 nucleotides are TGTGCCACCAGCAGAGATAGAGCCCAAGAGACCCAGTACTTC. Protein sequence: CATSRDRAQETQYF.

Concerning this clone: Within the sample, other DNA sequences also encode this same CDR3. The V call is TRBV7-2, the J call TRBJ1-5; the D gene is possibly TRBD1 (5 bases). Trimming pared 3 bases from V and 4 bases from J, leaving 10 bases between. Germline V gene data show CDR1 as SGHTA and CDR2 as FQGNSA. The CDR3 totals 14 residues. CDR3 sequence: CASSLRGGNQPQHF. CDR3 bases: TGTGCCAGCAGCTTGCGGGGGGGTAATCAGCCCCAGCATTTT.

This clone turned up a few times. This rearrangement joins TRBV6-5 to TRBJ2-2; D possibly corresponds to TRBD2 (5 bases). Germline CDR1 is MNHEY and CDR2 is SVGAGI. V lost 5 bases, J lost 6 bases, and 7 bases lay in between. The CDR3 spans 12 residues. This CDR3 reads CASSERAGELFF. The CDR3 DNA follows: TGTGCCAGCAGTGAGAGGGCCGGGGAGCTGTTTTTT.

Written as DNA, the CDR3 is TGTGCCTGGAGCCGGGCCACAGGAGGGGAGCTGTTTTTT. This codes for CAWSRATGGELFF. This sequence joins TRBV30 and TRBJ2-2; maybe TRBD1 (5 bases). Germline CDR1 GTSNPN, CDR2 SVGIG (reference sequence). The CDR3 extends over 13 amino acids. V lost 3 bases, J lost 8 bases, and 13 bases lay in between.

The chain couples TRBV6-5 to TRBJ2-6, with 7 positions matching TRBD1. There are 16 residues in the CDR3. Germline V lookup: CDR1 MNHEY, CDR2 SVGAGI. The V segment lost 2 bases and the J segment 1 base; nucleotides outside the gene matches: 2. The CDR3 bases are TGTGCCAGCAGTTACACGACAGGGTCTGGGGCCAACGTCCTGACTTTC. Its translation is CASSYTTGSGANVLTF.

The V call is TRBV29-1, the J call TRBJ2-1; 10 positions match TRBD2. V lost 3 bases, J lost 2 bases, and 1 base stayed unmatched. Germline assignment: CDR1 SQVTM and CDR2 ANQGSEA. This CDR3 is 14 amino acids long. As DNA, the CDR3 is TGCAGCGTTGAGGGACTAGCGACCTACAATGAGCAGTTCTTC. This translates into CSVEGLATYNEQFF.

The chain recombines TRBV27 with TRBJ2-1; 10 bases line up with TRBD1. After removal of 8 bases from V and 6 bases from J, the junction contained 10 bases not matched to a gene. CDR1 is MNHEY, CDR2 SMNVEV, per germline (reference sequence). This CDR3 has 15 residues. The CDR3 DNA reads TGTGCCAGCTACCTCCCGGGACAGGGGAGCAATGAGCAGTTCTTC. This translates into CASYLPGQGSNEQFF.

This clone was counted a few times. The chain combines TRBV13 with TRBJ1-1, with D uncertain. The CDR3 spans 11 residues. Trimming removed 5 bases at V and 2 bases at J, with 3 bases between. In germline, CDR1 is PRHDT, CDR2 FYEKMQ (reference sequence). The CDR3 loop is CASSHNTEAFF. DNA for the CDR3: TGTGCCAGCAGCCATAACACTGAAGCTTTCTTT. The full variable domain, rest sourced from reference TRBV13 and TRBJ1-1, is AAGVIQSPRHLIKEKRETATLKCYPIPRHDTVYWYQQGPGQDPQFLISFYEKMQSDKGSIPDRFSAQQFSDYHSELNMSSLELGDSALYFCASSHNTEAFFGQGTRLTVV.

This sequence joins TRBV19 and TRBJ1-1; 8 bases agree with TRBD1. This CDR3 has 15 residues. The J segment lost 0 bases and the V segment lost 9 bases, leaving 9 bases of the junction unmatched. Germline V gene lookup returns CDR1 LNHDA and CDR2 SQIVND (reference sequence). The DNA of the CDR3 is TGTGCCAGCACGAACAGGGGGAGATTGAACACTGAAGCTTTCTTT. Translating gives CASTNRGRLNTEAFF.

V usage is TRBV15 and J usage is TRBJ1-1; a weak D match, TRBD1 (5 bases). Germline CDR1 reads LNHNV; CDR2 reads YYDKDF (reference sequence). The length of the CDR3 is 18 residues. Trimming shortened V by 4 bases and J by 5 bases, and 26 bases separated the two germline ends. This chain's CDR3 is CATSKARAGSLYQTEAFF. The CDR3 DNA follows: TGTGCCACCAGCAAGGCTCGGGCAGGGAGTCTTTATCAGACTGAAGCTTTCTTT.

This chain links TRBV5-1 with TRBJ2-7, with D possibly being TRBD1 or TRBD2 (5 bases each). Per the germline V gene, CDR1 is SGHRS and CDR2 is YFSETQ. V dropped 2 bases and J dropped 6 bases, with 9 bases sitting between them. The CDR3 has 12 residues. CDR3 DNA sequence: TGCGCCAGCAGCTTAGAGGGGACCGAGCAGTACTTC. It encodes CASSLEGTEQYF.

This clone has a count of ten or more. This sequence joins TRBV6-1 and TRBJ2-5; D gene uncertain. The V gene's germline CDR1 is MNHNS and CDR2 SASEGT. The CDR3 has 10 residues. Trimming cost V 8 bases and J 1 base, with 2 bases left between them. Here the CDR3 DNA reads TGTGCCAGCTCCCAAGAGACCCAGTACTTC. Encoded protein: CASSQETQYF.

This clone was detected only a few times. The sample has other DNA sequences that encode this CDR3 too. The chain carries TRBV29-1 and TRBJ2-5, with D tentatively TRBD1 or TRBD2 (5 bases each). Per germline, CDR1 SQVTM and CDR2 ANQGSEA. The CDR3 is 10 amino acids. The ends were cut back, 6 bases at V and 5 bases at J, with 7 bases in the middle. This CDR3 reads CSVRGETQYF. The CDR3 DNA sequence: TGCAGCGTGAGGGGTGAGACCCAGTACTTC. The whole variable domain, remainder taken from reference TRBV29-1 and TRBJ2-5, is SAVISQKPSRDICQRGTSLTIQCQVDSQVTMMFWYRQQPGQSLTLIATANQGSEATYESGFVIDKFPISRPNLTFSTLTVSNMSPEDSSIYLCSVRGETQYFGPGTRLLVL.

The chain joins TRBV29-1 to TRBJ2-5, with D possibly TRBD2 on 5 matching bases. Germline V gene data show CDR1 as SQVTM and CDR2 as ANQGSEA. The CDR3 totals 11 residues. Trimming took 7 bases from V and 5 from J, leaving 11 bases between them. CDR3 loop: CSGEGRETQYF. The CDR3 DNA reads TGCAGCGGTGAGGGCCGTGAGACCCAGTACTTC.

This clone was counted only a few times. Distinct nucleotide sequences in the sample also encode this CDR3. V usage is TRBV5-1 and J usage is TRBJ1-1; no reliable D call. Trimming removed 0 bases from V and 0 bases from J, with 3 bases in between. The CDR3 has 13 residues. CDR1 and CDR2 from the germline V gene are SGHRS and YFSETQ. The CDR3 here is CASSLGVNTEAFF. The CDR3 region has the DNA TGCGCCAGCAGCTTGGGGGTGAACACTGAAGCTTTCTTT. Drawing the rest from reference TRBV5-1 and TRBJ1-1, the complete variable domain is KAGVTQTPRYLIKTRGQQVTLSCSPISGHRSVSWYQQTPGQGLQFLFEYFSETQRNKGNFPGRFSGRQFSNSRSEMNVSTLELGDSALYLCASSLGVNTEAFFGQGTRLTVV.

The rearrangement links TRBV14 to TRBJ2-3, with D unclear. V shed 6 bases and J shed 2 bases, with 9 bases lying between them. The V gene's germline CDR1 is SGHDN and CDR2 FVKESK. The CDR3 is 13 residues long. The CDR3 DNA is TGTGCCAGCAGTTCCCCCTACACAGATACGCAGTATTTT. Amino acid sequence: CASSSPYTDTQYF.

There are a few counts of this clone. V gene TRBV4-2 combines with J gene TRBJ1-2, with D hard to call. Germline V gene sequence: CDR1 LGHNA, CDR2 YNFKEQ. V was pared by 0 bases and J by 2 bases, with 19 bases between. The CDR3 has 18 residues. CDR3: CASSQEAPRRRENYGYTF. The CDR3 DNA reads as TGTGCCAGCAGCCAAGAAGCCCCGCGAAGGAGGGAGAACTATGGCTACACCTTC.

The chain links TRBV11-3 to TRBJ2-1; D might be TRBD1 (5 bases). This CDR3 is built from 14 residues. CDR1 and CDR2 (germline): SGHNT, YENEEA. The V end was cut by 5 bases, the J end by 9 bases, with 17 bases between. This chain's CDR3 is CASSPRIGVREQFF. The CDR3 DNA is TGTGCCAGCAGCCCCCGGATAGGGGTCCGTGAGCAGTTCTTC.

The chain has TRBV30 and TRBJ2-5; D is possibly TRBD1 (6 bases). V was clipped by 5 bases and J by 5 bases, with 15 bases between them. The germline V gene has CDR1 GTSNPN and CDR2 SVGIG (reference sequence). This CDR3 spans 13 amino acids. CDR3 residues: CAWAAGDGETQYF. The CDR3 bases are TGTGCCTGGGCCGCAGGGGATGGGGAGACCCAGTACTTC.

This chain links TRBV29-1 with TRBJ2-5, with D tentatively TRBD1 (6 bases). The germline V gene encodes CDR1 SQVTM and CDR2 ANQGSEA. This CDR3 is 12 amino acids long. The ends were cut back, 7 bases at V and 5 bases at J, with 14 bases in the middle. CDR3 loop: CSGRWGRETQYF. CDR3 coding DNA: TGCAGCGGCCGGTGGGGGCGGGAGACCCAGTACTTC.

This clone was detected a few times. The chain has TRBV5-1 and TRBJ2-7; TRBD2 matches 9 bases. Germline V gene sequence: CDR1 SGHRS, CDR2 YFSETQ. The CDR3 is 20 amino acids. Trimming took 4 bases from V and 0 from J; bases not matched to a gene: 20. The CDR3 DNA is TGCGCCAGCAGCCCCAGTCCGGGGCTAGCGGGACCAAATCCCTCCTACGAGCAGTACTTC. Translated: CASSPSPGLAGPNPSYEQYF.

This clone was detected a few times. The genes are TRBV28 and TRBJ2-7; D remains unclear. Per the germline V gene, CDR1 is MDHEN and CDR2 is SYDVKM. V lost 10 bases to trimming and J lost 7 bases, with 20 bases between them. The CDR3 is made up of 13 amino acids. CDR3 DNA sequence: TGTGCCATCGCCGTTGACGGGCTGGGGGAGCAGTACTTC. It translates to CAIAVDGLGEQYF. Full variable domain (remainder filled in from reference TRBV28 and TRBJ2-7): DVKVTQSSRYLVKRTGEKVFLECVQDMDHENMFWYRQDPGLGLRLIYFSYDVKMKEKGDIPEGYSVSREKKERFSLILESASTNQTSMYLCAIAVDGLGEQYFGPGTRLTVT.

This clone has only a few counts. The rearrangement joins TRBV2 to TRBJ2-7; tentative D call: TRBD2 (6 bases). V lost 6 bases and J 7 bases, leaving 13 bases between the germline ends. The germline V gene has CDR1 SNHLY and CDR2 FYNNEI. The CDR3 covers 12 residues. This chain's CDR3 is CASRGSGWEQYF. In nucleotides, the CDR3 is TGTGCCAGCAGGGGGAGCGGGTGGGAGCAGTACTTC.

This chain joins TRBV5-6 and TRBJ2-3; D not certain. V gave up 0 bases and J gave up 8 bases, with 7 bases separating them. This CDR3 has 12 amino acids. Germline V gene data show CDR1 as SGHDT and CDR2 as YYEEEE. CDR3: CASSLDSRTQYF. The CDR3 DNA reads TGTGCCAGCAGCTTGGATTCGCGTACGCAGTATTTT.

The chain joins TRBV29-1 to TRBJ2-5; 10 positions match TRBD1. Losses at the gene ends were 4 bases for V and 5 bases for J; bases not matched to a gene: 7. CDR3 size: 14 residues. CDR1 and CDR2 (germline): SQVTM, ANQGSEA. The CDR3, as DNA: TGCAGCGTTGGGTGGACAGGGGGTTTGGAGACCCAGTACTTC. It encodes CSVGWTGGLETQYF. Full variable domain (outside the CDR3, taken from reference TRBV29-1 and TRBJ2-5): SAVISQKPSRDICQRGTSLTIQCQVDSQVTMMFWYRQQPGQSLTLIATANQGSEATYESGFVIDKFPISRPNLTFSTLTVSNMSPEDSSIYLCSVGWTGGLETQYFGPGTRLLVL.

The CDR3 is CASSLGNRRGNEQFF. Here the CDR3 DNA reads TGTGCCAGCAGCCTAGGGAACAGGAGAGGCAATGAGCAGTTCTTC. The chain employs TRBV5-4 and TRBJ2-1, with TRBD1 as a possible D gene (5 bases). The V gene's germline CDR1 is SGHNT and CDR2 YYREEE (reference sequence). Trimming removed 4 bases from V and 6 bases from J, with 17 bases in between. The CDR3 sequence is 15 residues long.

This clone was picked up a small number of times. The chain employs TRBV7-2 and TRBJ2-7; 8 bases line up with TRBD2. In germline, CDR1 is SGHTA, CDR2 FQGNSA. The CDR3 spans 17 residues. Trimming cost V 4 bases and J 1 base; bases outside gene matches: 12. The CDR3 loop is CASSSNLFGGRSYEQYF. The DNA for the CDR3 is TGTGCCAGCAGCTCCAACCTTTTCGGCGGGAGGTCCTACGAGCAGTACTTC.